These 7 T cell receptor beta chains originate from one sample sequenced in a study of vaccination and CD4 T cells after COVID-19. Sequenced with the Oncomine TCR Beta short-read assay was DNA taken from cultured CD4+ T cells. Genomic DNA extraction was carried out from cultured CD4+ T cells. TCRdb reanalysed the PCR reads using MiXCR and keeps one entry per CDR3 protein. The sample lists around 10,000 distinct CDR3 sequences, over 25% occurring once. This sample's treatment: roughly ten-day PBMC culture with coronavirus spike peptide pools or control peptides (ViraFEST assay). An unexposed donor provided the CD4+ T cells, which were collected before the COVID-19 pandemic (2011-2018). Antigens for these TCRs are unknown. Sequencing was done on a sample of CD4+ T cells from blood, cultured in vitro. These receptors were obtained from a human donor in good health.

The chain links TRBV29-1 to TRBJ2-5, with D perhaps being TRBD1 or TRBD2 (5 bases each). The V gene lost 5 bases and the J gene lost 5 bases, with 18 bases spanning the gap. This CDR3 has 14 residues. CDR1 and CDR2 from the germline V gene are SQVTM and ANQGSEA. In DNA, the CDR3 is TGCAGCGTTTCCTGGGCCCGAGGGGTTGAGACCCAGTACTTC. Translated: CSVSWARGVETQYF.

In its sample, this clonotype was seen a few times. The rearrangement links TRBV29-1 to TRBJ1-1; D perhaps matches TRBD1 (5 bases). Trimming stripped 3 bases from V and 5 bases from J, with 10 bases between. There are 12 residues in the CDR3. Per germline, CDR1 SQVTM and CDR2 ANQGSEA. CDR3 protein: CSVDRVGTEAFF. Here the CDR3 DNA reads TGCAGCGTTGACAGGGTGGGTACTGAAGCTTTCTTT.

The genes are TRBV29-1 and TRBJ2-1; 12 nucleotides match TRBD2. Germline assignment: CDR1 SQVTM and CDR2 ANQGSEA. The CDR3 length is 16 residues. Trimming took 6 bases from V and 7 from J; bases not matched to a gene: 13. In nucleotides, the CDR3 is TGCAGCGTGGGGACTAGCGGGCGGCTCCGCGGGAATGAGCAGTTCTTC. Its protein is CSVGTSGRLRGNEQFF.

Only a few counts were recorded for this clonotype. This chain connects TRBV7-2 to TRBJ2-1; 8 nucleotides match TRBD1. CDR3 length: 14 amino acids. The J segment lost 5 bases and the V segment lost 5 bases, leaving 5 bases of the junction unmatched. The germline CDR1 and CDR2 sequences are SGHTA and FQGNSA. The CDR3 DNA follows: TGTGCCAGCAGCGTGTACAGGGGGAACAATGAGCAGTTCTTC. Its protein is CASSVYRGNNEQFF. Supplemented by reference TRBV7-2 and TRBJ2-1, the full variable domain reads GAGVSQSPSNKVTEKGKDVELRCDPISGHTALYWYRQSLGQGLEFLIYFQGNSAPDKSGLPSDRFSAERTGGSVSTLTIQRTQQEDSAVYLCASSVYRGNNEQFFGPGTRLTVL.

A few counts support this clonotype. In DNA, the CDR3 is TGTGCCAGCAGTAGGGTGAAGGGGGACAGGGCTTACGAGCAGTACTTC. Protein sequence: CASSRVKGDRAYEQYF. The chain joins TRBV11-2 to TRBJ2-7, with 9 nucleotides matching TRBD1. Germline V gene sequence: CDR1 SGHAT, CDR2 FQNNGV. The CDR3 has 16 residues. The V segment lost 6 bases and the J segment 4 bases; nucleotides outside the gene matches: 13.

This clonotype has only one observation. This chain joins TRBV3-1 and TRBJ2-1, with TRBD2 identical over 13 bases. Germline CDR1 is LGHDT and CDR2 is YNNKEL (reference sequence). V shed 3 bases, J shed 15 bases, and the junction held 14 bases outside the gene matches. The CDR3 length is 16 residues. DNA for the CDR3: TGTGCCAGCAGCCAGGGGACTAGCGGGATACTAGGTGGCGGGTTCTTC. Protein product: CASSQGTSGILGGGFF.

This sequence joins TRBV14 and TRBJ1-5; a weak D match, TRBD1 (5 bases). Germline CDR1 reads SGHDN; CDR2 reads FVKESK. CDR3 size: 16 residues. The V end lost 0 bases, the J end lost 1 base, and 10 bases lay between the germline ends. The CDR3 nucleotides are TGTGCCAGCAGCCAAGAGAGGAAGGGGAGCAATCAGCCCCAGCATTTT. Residues: CASSQERKGSNQPQHF. The full variable domain, with the rest looked up from reference TRBV14 and TRBJ1-5, is EAGVTQFPSHSVIEKGQTVTLRCDPISGHDNLYWYRRVMGKEIKFLLHFVKESKQDESGMPNNRFLAERTGGTYSTLKVQPAELEDSGVYFCASSQERKGSNQPQHFGDGTRLSIL.